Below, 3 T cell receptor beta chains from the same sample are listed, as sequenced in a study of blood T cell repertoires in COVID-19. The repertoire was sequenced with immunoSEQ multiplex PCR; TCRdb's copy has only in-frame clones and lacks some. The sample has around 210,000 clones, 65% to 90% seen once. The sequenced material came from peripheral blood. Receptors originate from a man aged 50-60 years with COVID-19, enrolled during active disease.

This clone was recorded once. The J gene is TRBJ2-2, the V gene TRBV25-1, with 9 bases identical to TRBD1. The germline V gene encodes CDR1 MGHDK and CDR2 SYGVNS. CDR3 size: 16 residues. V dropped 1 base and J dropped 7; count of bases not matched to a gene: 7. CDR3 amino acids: CASSESGTGPIGELFF. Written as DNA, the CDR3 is TGTGCCAGCAGTGAATCCGGGACAGGGCCAATCGGGGAGCTGTTTTTT. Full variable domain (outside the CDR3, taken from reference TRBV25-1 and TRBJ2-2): EADIYQTPRYLVIGTGKKITLECSQTMGHDKMYWYQQDPGMELHLIHYSYGVNSTEKGDLSSESTVSRIRTEHFPLTLESARPSHTSQYLCASSESGTGPIGELFFGEGSRLTVL.

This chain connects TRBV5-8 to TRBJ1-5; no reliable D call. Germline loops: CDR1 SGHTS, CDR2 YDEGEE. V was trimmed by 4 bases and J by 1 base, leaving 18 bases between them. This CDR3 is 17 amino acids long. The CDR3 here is CASSPIRTARSNQPQHF. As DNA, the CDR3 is TGTGCCAGCAGCCCCATAAGAACTGCGCGCAGCAATCAGCCCCAGCATTTT.

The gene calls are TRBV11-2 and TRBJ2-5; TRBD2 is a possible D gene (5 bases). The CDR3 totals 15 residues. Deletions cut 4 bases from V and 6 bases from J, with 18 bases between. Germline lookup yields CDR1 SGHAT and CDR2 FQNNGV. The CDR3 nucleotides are TGTGCCAGCAGCTCCACCGAGGGTACCCTCCAGACCCAGTACTTC. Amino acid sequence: CASSSTEGTLQTQYF. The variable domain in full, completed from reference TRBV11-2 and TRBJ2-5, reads EAGVAQSPRYKIIEKRQSVAFWCNPISGHATLYWYQQILGQGPKLLIQFQNNGVVDDSQLPKDRFSAERLKGVDSTLKIQPAKLEDSAVYLCASSSTEGTLQTQYFGPGTRLLVL.